Shown below are 5 T cell receptor beta chains from a single sample sequenced in a study of T cells after yellow fever vaccination. TCRdb reprocessed the 5' RACE reads via MiXCR and lists one record per CDR3 protein. The table includes around 200,000 distinct CDR3 sequences, 9.5% to 11% detected once. The sample in question was CD8+ T cells sorted from PBMCs, obtained 15 days after the yellow fever booster vaccination. The receptor source for this set is a man aged 18 to 29 who received the YFV17D yellow fever vaccine.

The chain carries TRBV11-2 and TRBJ2-5; tentative D call: TRBD2 (5 bases). From germline, CDR1 is SGHAT and CDR2 FQNNGV. This CDR3 is built from 16 residues. V was shortened by 0 bases and J by 1 base, with 12 bases between the two germline ends. CDR3 bases: TGTGCCAGCAGCTTAGATGAGACGAGGGTCCAAGAGACCCAGTACTTC. Translated: CASSLDETRVQETQYF.

In nucleotides, the CDR3 is TGTGCCAGCAGTAAGTGGGTCACCCGGAACTATGGCTACACCTTC. This translates into CASSKWVTRNYGYTF. The chain is built from TRBV6-5 and TRBJ1-2; D unresolved. The CDR3 totals 15 residues. V dropped 5 bases and J dropped 2 bases, with 15 bases sitting between them. Germline V gives CDR1 MNHEY, CDR2 SVGAGI.

The V call is TRBV7-2, the J call TRBJ2-2, with D unclear. This CDR3 has 13 amino acids. Germline values: CDR1 SGHTA, CDR2 FQGNSA. The V gene lost 3 bases and the J gene lost 9 bases, with 11 bases spanning the gap. The chain's CDR3 is CASSFHPSRELFF. The CDR3 region has the DNA TGTGCCAGCAGCTTTCATCCGTCCCGGGAGCTGTTTTTT.

This chain links TRBV6-5 with TRBJ1-2, with 8 bases that match TRBD1. Germline CDR1 reads MNHEY; CDR2 reads SVGAGI. There are 13 residues in the CDR3. The junction had 5 bases not matched to a gene; V was cut back by 6 bases and J by 5 bases. The CDR3 is CASSPDRGYGYTF. The CDR3 DNA follows: TGTGCCAGCAGCCCTGACAGGGGATATGGCTACACCTTC.

This chain uses TRBV24-1 with TRBJ2-3, with D possibly being TRBD2 (5 bases). Trimming removed 7 bases from V and 0 bases from J, with 10 bases in between. In germline, CDR1 is KGHDR, CDR2 SFDVKD. This CDR3 spans 14 amino acids. The CDR3 DNA reads TGTGCCACCAGATCTAGGACTAGCACAGATACGCAGTATTTT. Translating it yields CATRSRTSTDTQYF.